The TCR beta chain described here comes from a study of shared clonotypes between healthy human individuals. Study context: A few men and two women, aged 18 to 49, were donors.

The sample holds one count of this clone. Data came from immunoSEQ multiplex PCR; TCRdb stores just in-frame clones and leaves some out. The sample includes some 2,000,000 clones, more than 90% of them seen just once. This CDR3 has 13 amino acids. V was shortened by 5 bases and J by 1 base, with 9 bases between the two germline ends. The germline gives CDR1 SNHLY, CDR2 FYNNEI. This chain connects TRBV2 to TRBJ2-7; D gene uncertain. Sequencing input: naive CD4+ T cells sorted from blood. Subset: CD45RA+ positively selected. The TCR was taken from a man between 18 and 29 years old in good health. CDR3 loop: CASSQLSSYEQYF. In DNA form, the CDR3 reads TGTGCCAGCAGTCAACTGAGTTCCTACGAGCAGTACTTC.